This section outlines one T cell receptor beta chain sequence together with its context. The sample belongs to a study of blood T cell repertoires in COVID-19. In the study overall: Nucleic acid was either cDNA or gDNA, and it came from T cells, B-cell-depleted T cells, or PBMCs.

Adults between roughly 18 and 89 years of age took part from approximately 24 US areas. Cohort placement rested on clinical history that participants reported themselves. The V gene lost 1 base and the J gene lost 7 bases, with 8 bases spanning the gap. The CDR3 runs 13 residues. In the original processing: Nucleated cell number was recorded as an estimate derived from reference gene primer amplification. Clones were read by immunoSEQ multiplex PCR, and TCRdb kept only the in-frame ones, dropping some. V and J calls plus clone size are reproduced from that table; the DNA served to infer D and trimming. This sample carries about 240,000 clones, about 89% of them seen once, and the ten largest clones take under 10%.

The TCR originated in a man aged 35 to 55 who had recovered from COVID-19. The chain has TRBV12-3 or TRBV12-4 and TRBJ1-3; maybe TRBD1 (6 bases). What was sequenced was PBMCs or T cells enriched from blood (not recorded which). The CDR3 sequence: CASSLEQGNTIYF. CDR3 bases: TGTGCCAGCAGTTTAGAACAGGGTAACACCATATATTTT.